These 21 T cell receptor beta chains came from one sample sequenced in a study of cytomegalovirus exposure and HLA in healthy donors. Primers for the PCR totalled 60 Vbeta and 13 Jbeta. Some clones are missing from TCRdb's copy, which holds only in-frame ones; the method was immunoSEQ multiplex PCR. The sample comprises roughly 150,000 clones, roughly 80% of which are singletons, and approximately 15% rests with the top ten. The material sequenced was PBMCs. The receptors originated from a woman between 40 and 50 years old in good health and CMV-seronegative.

The chain is built from TRBV14 and TRBJ2-1; 10 nucleotides agree with TRBD2. Germline-derived CDR1 and CDR2 are SGHDN and FVKESK. The CDR3 length is 17 residues. The ends lost 7 bases at V and 5 bases at J; junction bases unmatched: 14. As DNA, the CDR3 is TGTGCCAGCATGGCAGGAAGGGGGCTAGCGGGAGACAATGAGCAGTTCTTC. Its translation is CASMAGRGLAGDNEQFF.

The chain carries TRBV27 and TRBJ2-1, with TRBD1 matching over 10 bases. The CDR3 is made up of 15 amino acids. Trimming took 8 bases from V and 6 from J; bases not matched to a gene: 10. CDR1 and CDR2 from the germline V gene are MNHEY and SMNVEV (reference sequence). CDR3 sequence reads: CASGQGGNVFNEQFF. CDR3 nucleotide sequence: TGTGCCAGCGGACAGGGGGGTAATGTTTTCAATGAGCAGTTCTTC.

This clone was seen only a few times. V usage is TRBV29-1 and J usage is TRBJ2-2; 8 bases align to TRBD2. The trim removed 2 bases at V and 7 bases at J, leaving 12 bases unmatched. The CDR3 has 16 amino acids. CDR1 SQVTM and CDR2 ANQGSEA come from the germline V gene. In nucleotides, the CDR3 is TGCAGCGTTGAAAACCCAGCGGGAGCCTTAGGCGGGGAGCTGTTTTTT. It translates to CSVENPAGALGGELFF.

The J gene is TRBJ2-1, the V gene TRBV7-9; a weak D match, TRBD1 (6 bases). Trimming took off 4 bases at V and 8 bases at J, with 21 bases between the two ends. This CDR3 spans 16 amino acids. CDR1 is SEHNR and CDR2 is FQNEAQ in the germline V gene (reference sequence). The CDR3, as DNA: TGTGCCAGCAGCTCTTCGGGCTACAGGGCGTCGGATGAGCAGTTCTTC. Its translation is CASSSSGYRASDEQFF.

The rearrangement joins TRBV29-1 to TRBJ1-1; TRBD1 might be the D (6 bases). V was trimmed by 6 bases and J by 4 bases, leaving 12 bases between them. The V gene's germline CDR1 is SQVTM and CDR2 ANQGSEA. This CDR3 region has 12 residues. The CDR3 region has the DNA TGCAGCGTACAGGGTAGTAGCACTGAAGCTTTCTTT. It encodes CSVQGSSTEAFF.

This sequence joins TRBV9 and TRBJ2-1, with D possibly being TRBD1 (8 bases). The CDR3 is 15 amino acids. Per the germline V gene, CDR1 is SGDLS and CDR2 is YYNGEE. V was cut by 3 bases and J by 6 bases, with 16 bases left in between. The CDR3 here is CASSATGGGSNEQFF. As DNA, the CDR3 is TGTGCCAGCAGCGCAACAGGGGGGGGCTCCAATGAGCAGTTCTTC.

This chain connects TRBV7-2 to TRBJ2-1, with TRBD2 as a possible D gene (5 bases). V dropped 3 bases and J dropped 4 bases, with 10 bases sitting between them. The CDR3 spans 14 residues. Looked up from germline, CDR1 is SGHTA and CDR2 is FQGNSA. In nucleotides, the CDR3 is TGTGCCAGCAGCTTTGCGGGTAGATACAATGAGCAGTTCTTC. This encodes CASSFAGRYNEQFF.

This clone has just a few counts. The gene calls are TRBV9 and TRBJ1-2, with D perhaps TRBD1 (5 bases). Trimming cost V 3 bases and J 3 bases, with 15 bases left between them. CDR1 is SGDLS and CDR2 is YYNGEE in the germline V gene. The CDR3 spans 15 residues. This chain's CDR3 is CASSGTDNRHYGYTF. Written as DNA, the CDR3 is TGTGCCAGCAGCGGGACGGACAACCGTCACTATGGCTACACCTTC.

This clone was observed a handful of times. The V gene is TRBV2, the J gene TRBJ2-1, with D hard to call. The CDR3 length is 12 residues. V was trimmed by 5 bases and J by 4 bases, leaving 6 bases between them. Germline V gene sequence: CDR1 SNHLY, CDR2 FYNNEI. The CDR3 sequence: CASSLAYNEQFF. The CDR3 DNA follows: TGTGCCAGCAGTTTGGCTTACAATGAGCAGTTCTTC.

The chain combines TRBV7-6 with TRBJ1-4, with D perhaps TRBD1 (6 bases). V dropped 5 bases and J dropped 7 bases, with 17 bases sitting between them. The CDR3 runs 15 residues. CDR1 is SGHVS and CDR2 is FNYEAQ in the germline V gene. DNA for the CDR3: TGTGCCAGCAGCGCCCAACAGGGATGGGGTGAAAAACTGTTTTTT. It translates to CASSAQQGWGEKLFF.

This rearrangement joins TRBV11-3 to TRBJ2-1; TRBD2 matches at 9 bases. The germline V gene has CDR1 SGHNT and CDR2 YENEEA. The CDR3 sequence is 16 residues long. The V and J ends lost 1 base and 7 bases, in that order; junction bases with no gene match: 8. For the CDR3, the DNA is TGTGCCAGCAGCTTAGTCTCAGCGGGAGGCGGTAATGAGCAGTTCTTC. It translates to CASSLVSAGGGNEQFF.

Here the CDR3 reads CASSSLQGAGDTQYF. The CDR3 nucleotides are TGTGCCAGCAGTTCCCTCCAGGGAGCGGGGGATACGCAGTATTTT. The chain joins TRBV28 to TRBJ2-3; 7 bases are shared with TRBD2. Germline lookup yields CDR1 MDHEN and CDR2 SYDVKM. V was clipped by 4 bases and J by 6 bases; unmatched bases: 10. This CDR3 has 15 residues.

This chain joins TRBV28 and TRBJ2-1, with D possibly TRBD1 on 5 matching bases. V was cut by 6 bases and J by 0 bases, with 12 bases left in between. The CDR3 has 15 residues. The germline CDR1 and CDR2 sequences are MDHEN and SYDVKM. For the CDR3, the DNA is TGTGCCAGCAGCGTTAGGGGTGGCTCCTACAATGAGCAGTTCTTC. Its protein product is CASSVRGGSYNEQFF.

The V gene is TRBV4-3, the J gene TRBJ2-7; D perhaps matches TRBD2 (5 bases). Looked up from germline, CDR1 is LGHNA and CDR2 is YSLEER. The V end was cut by 0 bases, the J end by 5 bases, with 14 bases between. The CDR3 contains 15 residues. The chain's CDR3 is CASSQDMVVEDEQYF. The CDR3 coding sequence is TGCGCCAGCAGCCAAGATATGGTCGTGGAGGACGAGCAGTACTTC.

This chain connects TRBV28 to TRBJ2-5; TRBD2 agrees at 10 bases. Trimming cost V 6 bases and J 1 base; bases outside gene matches: 5. The CDR3 has 15 amino acids. Germline loops: CDR1 MDHEN, CDR2 SYDVKM. The CDR3 loop is CASREAGGRQETQYF. The CDR3 bases are TGTGCCAGCAGGGAAGCGGGGGGGCGCCAAGAGACCCAGTACTTC.

V usage is TRBV4-2 and J usage is TRBJ2-1, with D unclear. Trimming shortened V by 1 base and J by 8 bases, and 9 bases separated the two germline ends. Per germline, CDR1 LGHNA and CDR2 YNFKEQ. The CDR3 contains 13 residues. The CDR3 region has the DNA TGTGCCAGCAGCCAAGGAGGAATCGATGAGCAGTTCTTC. This translates into CASSQGGIDEQFF.

In DNA, the CDR3 is TGCGCCAGCAGCTTGGGACAGGGGGGGCCGCGTGGCTACACCTTC. Its translation is CASSLGQGGPRGYTF. The chain has TRBV5-1 and TRBJ1-2; 9 bases align to TRBD1. Trimming at V came to 0 bases and at J to 7 bases, leaving 7 bases not matched to a gene. The germline CDR1 and CDR2 sequences are SGHRS and YFSETQ. The CDR3 sequence is 15 residues long. Full variable domain (missing parts from reference TRBV5-1 and TRBJ1-2): KAGVTQTPRYLIKTRGQQVTLSCSPISGHRSVSWYQQTPGQGLQFLFEYFSETQRNKGNFPGRFSGRQFSNSRSEMNVSTLELGDSALYLCASSLGQGGPRGYTFGSGTRLTVV.

This clone has a single count. This sequence joins TRBV7-9 and TRBJ1-2; TRBD1 might be the D (5 bases). The V gene lost 5 bases and the J gene lost 2 bases, with 9 bases spanning the gap. The CDR3 totals 13 residues. The germline V gene encodes CDR1 SEHNR and CDR2 FQNEAQ (reference sequence). The CDR3 DNA is TGTGCCAGCAGCCTAAGGGGAAACTATGGCTACACCTTC. Its protein is CASSLRGNYGYTF. The full variable domain, rest sourced from reference TRBV7-9 and TRBJ1-2, is DTGVSQNPRHKITKRGQNVTFRCDPISEHNRLYWYRQTLGQGPEFLTYFQNEAQLEKSRLLSDRFSAERPKGSFSTLEIQRTEQGDSAMYLCASSLRGNYGYTFGSGTRLTVV.

This clone was seen only a few times. The chain is built from TRBV7-2 and TRBJ2-1; weak D call: TRBD1 (6 bases). Trimming took off 2 bases at V and 1 base at J, with 9 bases between the two ends. This CDR3 has 15 amino acids. Germline-derived CDR1 and CDR2 are SGHTA and FQGNSA. The CDR3 DNA is TGTGCCAGCAGCTTAAGGGGGAATTCCTACAATGAGCAGTTCTTC. It specifies CASSLRGNSYNEQFF.

The rearrangement uses TRBV7-9 and TRBJ2-2; 12 bases align to TRBD2. V shed 5 bases, J shed 7 bases, and the junction held 8 bases outside the gene matches. The CDR3 consists of 16 residues. Germline CDR1 reads SEHNR; CDR2 reads FQNEAQ (reference sequence). CDR3 DNA: TGTGCCAGCAGCCCTCCGACTAGCGGGGGTCACGGGGAGCTGTTTTTT. Translation: CASSPPTSGGHGELFF. Together with reference TRBV7-9 and TRBJ2-2, the CDR3 gives the full variable domain: DTGVSQNPRHKITKRGQNVTFRCDPISEHNRLYWYRQTLGQGPEFLTYFQNEAQLEKSRLLSDRFSAERPKGSFSTLEIQRTEQGDSAMYLCASSPPTSGGHGELFFGEGSRLTVL.

The CDR3 spells CASSLTGVPAEQYF. The CDR3 nucleotides are TGTGCCAGCAGCTTAACAGGGGTTCCGGCCGAGCAGTACTTC. This rearrangement joins TRBV11-3 to TRBJ2-7; 7 nucleotides align to TRBD1. J was trimmed by 6 bases and V by 2 bases; bases with no gene match: 7. The CDR3 has 14 amino acids. Germline CDR1 reads SGHNT; CDR2 reads YENEEA.